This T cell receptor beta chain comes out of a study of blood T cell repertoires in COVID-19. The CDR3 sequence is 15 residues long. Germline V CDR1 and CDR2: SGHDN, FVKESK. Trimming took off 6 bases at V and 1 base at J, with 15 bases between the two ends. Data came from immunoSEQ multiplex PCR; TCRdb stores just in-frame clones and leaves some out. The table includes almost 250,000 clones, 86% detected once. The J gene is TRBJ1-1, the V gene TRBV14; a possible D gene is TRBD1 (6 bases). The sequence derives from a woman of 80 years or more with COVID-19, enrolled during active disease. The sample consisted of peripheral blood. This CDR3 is CASRPPAGANTEAFF. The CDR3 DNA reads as TGTGCCAGCAGACCCCCGGCAGGGGCGAACACTGAAGCTTTCTTT.